This TCR beta chain was observed in a study of T cell responses to AZD1222 COVID-19 vaccine. The repertoire was sequenced with immunoSEQ multiplex PCR; TCRdb's copy has only in-frame clones and lacks some. The sample carries 140,000 to 150,000 clones, approximately 90% recorded once. There are 13 residues in the CDR3. Per germline, CDR1 SGHKS and CDR2 YYEKEE (reference sequence). V was trimmed by 1 base and J by 0 bases, leaving 4 bases between them. Whole-study findings and limits: Unmutated regions of variants are reportedly targeted by nearly half of spike-specific TCRs.

A single count supports this clone. Its antigen is still unknown. This chain connects TRBV5-5 to TRBJ1-1; no clear D. The TCR originated in an adult in good health. Specimen: peripheral blood, collected on day 0 of AZD1222 vaccination. The CDR3 coding sequence is TGTGCCAGCAGCTTGTTAGTGAACACTGAAGCTTTCTTT. It encodes CASSLLVNTEAFF.